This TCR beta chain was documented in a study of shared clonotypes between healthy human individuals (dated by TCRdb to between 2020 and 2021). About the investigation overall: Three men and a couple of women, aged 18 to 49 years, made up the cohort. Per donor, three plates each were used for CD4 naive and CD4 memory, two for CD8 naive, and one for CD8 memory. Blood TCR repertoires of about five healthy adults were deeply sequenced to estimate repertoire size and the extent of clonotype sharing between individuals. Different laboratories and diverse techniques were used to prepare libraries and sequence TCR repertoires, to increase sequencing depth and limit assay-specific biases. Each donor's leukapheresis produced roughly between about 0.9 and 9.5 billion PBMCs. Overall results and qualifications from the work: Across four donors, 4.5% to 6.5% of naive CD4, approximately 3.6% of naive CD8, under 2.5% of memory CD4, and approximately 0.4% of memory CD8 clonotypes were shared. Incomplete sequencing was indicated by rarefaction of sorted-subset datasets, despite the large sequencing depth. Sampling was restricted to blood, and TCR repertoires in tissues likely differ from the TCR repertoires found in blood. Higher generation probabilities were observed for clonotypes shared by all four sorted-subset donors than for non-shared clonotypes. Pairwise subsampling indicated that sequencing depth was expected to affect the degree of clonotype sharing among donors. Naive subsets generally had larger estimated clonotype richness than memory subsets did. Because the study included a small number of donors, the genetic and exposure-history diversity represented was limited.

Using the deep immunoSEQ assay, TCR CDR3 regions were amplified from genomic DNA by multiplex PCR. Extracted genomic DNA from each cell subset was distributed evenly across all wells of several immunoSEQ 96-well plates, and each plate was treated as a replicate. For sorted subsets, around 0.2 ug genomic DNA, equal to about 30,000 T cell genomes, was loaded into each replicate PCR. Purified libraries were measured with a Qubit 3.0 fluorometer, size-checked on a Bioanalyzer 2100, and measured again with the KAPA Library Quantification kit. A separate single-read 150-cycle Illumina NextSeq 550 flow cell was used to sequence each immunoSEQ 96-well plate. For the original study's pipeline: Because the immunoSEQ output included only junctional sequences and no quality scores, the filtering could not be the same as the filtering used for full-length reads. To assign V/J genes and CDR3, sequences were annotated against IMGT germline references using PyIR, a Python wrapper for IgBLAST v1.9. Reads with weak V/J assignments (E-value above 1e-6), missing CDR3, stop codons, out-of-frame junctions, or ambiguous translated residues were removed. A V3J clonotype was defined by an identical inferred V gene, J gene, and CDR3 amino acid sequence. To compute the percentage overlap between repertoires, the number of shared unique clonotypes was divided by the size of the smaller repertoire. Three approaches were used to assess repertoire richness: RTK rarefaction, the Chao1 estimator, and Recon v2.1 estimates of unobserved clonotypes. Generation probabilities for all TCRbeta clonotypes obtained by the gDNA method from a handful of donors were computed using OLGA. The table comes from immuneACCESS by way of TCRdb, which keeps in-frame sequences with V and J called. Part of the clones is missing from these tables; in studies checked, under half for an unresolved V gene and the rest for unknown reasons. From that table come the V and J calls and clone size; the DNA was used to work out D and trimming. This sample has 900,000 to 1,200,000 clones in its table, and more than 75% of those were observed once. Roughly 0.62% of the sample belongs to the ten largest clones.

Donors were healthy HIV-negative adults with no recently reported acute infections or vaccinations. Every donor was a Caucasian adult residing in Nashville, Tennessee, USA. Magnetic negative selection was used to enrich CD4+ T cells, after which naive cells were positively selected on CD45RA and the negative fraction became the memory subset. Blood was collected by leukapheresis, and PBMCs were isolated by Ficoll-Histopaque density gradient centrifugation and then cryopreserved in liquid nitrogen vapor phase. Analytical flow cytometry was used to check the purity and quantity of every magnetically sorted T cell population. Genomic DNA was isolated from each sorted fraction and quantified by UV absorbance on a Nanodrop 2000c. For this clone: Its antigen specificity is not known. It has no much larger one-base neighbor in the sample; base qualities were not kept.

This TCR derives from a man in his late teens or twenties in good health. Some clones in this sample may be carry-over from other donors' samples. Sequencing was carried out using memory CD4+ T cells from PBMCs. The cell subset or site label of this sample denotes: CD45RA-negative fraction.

The CDR3 protein: CASSDWVGGGRVGYTF. The sequenced DNA: TGTGCCAGCAGTGATTGGGTTGGCGGGGGGCGAGTTGGCTACACCTTC. This receptor chain uses TRBV2 and TRBJ1-2; TRBD1 is a weak D gene call, 6 bases matching. The junction shows trimming of 3 bases on V and 7 bases on J, plus 21 bases between the germline ends. Looking up the germline V gene yields CDR1 SNHLY and CDR2 FYNNEI. The CDR3 numbers 16 residues from cysteine through phenylalanine. Just the 48-base CDR3 DNA is kept, in frame starting at base 1.